This T cell receptor beta chain originates from a study of cytomegalovirus exposure and HLA in healthy donors (dated by TCRdb to about 2017). Turning to the overall study: According to an earlier analysis of a few hundred of the donors, some 180 million T cells yielded 100 million or so unique TCR beta sequences and 276 Gb of sequence data. An early release that covered 500 to 800 HLA-typed donors contained approximately 300 gigabases of sequencing data and tens of millions of unique TCR sequences. Among the roughly 400 genotyped donors, around 81% belonged to the genetic ancestry cluster associated with self-reported Caucasian donors. The aim of the study was to test whether cataloging public T cell receptors could identify signatures of past pathogen exposure. The study profiled the T cell repertoires of approximately 700 subjects by immunosequencing and related them to cytomegalovirus serostatus. In addition to the first cohort of 666 subjects, a separate validation cohort of 100 to 150 different subjects was used. High-throughput TCR immunosequencing, statistical association of individual TCRs with disease status, and machine learning were combined to predict cytomegalovirus infection status. A later analysis re-analyzed previously published TCR beta repertoires from roughly 690 donors and added high-resolution HLA genotyping to study TCR occurrence patterns. Rather than using new phenotypic data, the later analysis identified candidate immune exposures from TCR beta sequences and from how often those sequences occurred across donors. An earlier analysis of approximately 640 of the donors applied high-throughput TCR beta sequencing to assess whether each TCR beta V gene segment acted as functional or pseudogenic. Alongside the repertoire data, information on donor age, sex, ethnicity and CMV serostatus was compiled. A later genetic analysis took genome-wide SNP genotypes for about 65% of the 666 donors and used that subset as a discovery cohort. Every discovery cohort repertoire had been produced on one sequencing platform. HLA typing included class I and class II loci at four-digit resolution. The number of typed donors differed by locus: about 629-630 for A, B, C, DRB1 and DQB1; some 500 for DQA1; approximately 600 for DPA1; and approximately 450 for DPB1. Because of strong linkage in the cohort, roughly 5 DR-DQ haplotypes were treated as single units for association and clustering. Among approximately 370 genotyped donors of the cohort, an average of about 240,000 unique TCR beta nucleotide sequences was sequenced per donor, of which about 18% were non-productive.

The paper as a whole reports these results and caveats: Roughly uniform sequencing depth across donors was assumed in presence/absence analyses, although this assumption may not hold. In this cohort, only TCR beta chains were sequenced, and detectable features were limited by the absence of alpha or paired-chain data. In both the original and validation cohorts, the classifier was reported to diagnose cytomegalovirus status with high specificity and sensitivity. The authors suggested that the approach could potentially be extended to other disease states and immunological phenotypes. When HLA alleles, especially DR and DQ, strongly co-occurred, attributing TCR associations to individual alleles was difficult. The study gave a list of around 170 TCR beta chains associated with cytomegalovirus. Most TCR sequences were seen in very few donors, while some public TCRs were found in many individuals. Because counts were too low, around 18 rarely observed V segments, including chromosome 9 orphons, were left out of the earlier analysis of some 640 of the donors. A later genetic analysis associated a missense DCLRE1C variant with V-gene and J-gene trimming of TCR beta chains, and an independent cohort replicated the association. Compared with the roughly 720-donor mean, donors in an Asian-associated ancestry cluster had fewer N-insertions in productive TCRs, according to a later genetic analysis. A group of highly shared sequence variants was considered likely to be a technical artifact of the sequencing pipeline. In a later analysis, HLA-associated TCR beta chains were found to be more clonally expanded and to have lower generation probabilities than equally common non-associated chains. In vitro tests confirmed that a few of the cytomegalovirus-associated TCR beta chains recognize cytomegalovirus antigens. Several of the top co-occurrence clusters appeared to be linked to parvovirus B19, influenza, CMV and Epstein-Barr virus, according to a later analysis. The 87-base-pair reads could not distinguish some IMGT-functional V segments, including TRBV6-2 and TRBV6-3, so those segments were excluded. A later analysis associated about 18,000 TCR beta sequences with specific HLA alleles at a false discovery rate of 0.05. A later analysis found that most CMV-associated TCR beta chains appeared HLA-restricted, with HLA associations seemingly driven largely by CMV exposure. A further reported finding was that TCR beta sequences accurately predicted the HLA-A and HLA-B alleles for most subjects in the first cohort. Because some donors lacked HLA typing at each locus, the association tests relied only on the typed subset. A later analysis found that TCR association rates varied across HLA loci, with DRB1 alleles showing the most associated TCRs and HLA-C alleles the fewest. The only immune exposure information available for the cohort was CMV serostatus. Correlated functional status among segregating V segments might be attributable to linkage disequilibrium, but an unknown experimental factor could not be ruled out. Broadly in line with IMGT annotations, most TCR beta V segments showed up in productive rearrangements about 87% or about 30% of the time in an earlier analysis of several hundred of the donors.

Comments on this clone: The antigen it recognizes is unknown. No much larger clone is present one base from it, and per-base qualities are unavailable.

The cohort was made up of several hundred healthy bone marrow donors. At the time of sampling, every cohort member was nominally healthy, though immune exposures that went unrecorded were likely present. CMV serostatus was recorded as positive for 250 to 300 and negative for about half of the roughly 700 cohort members, whereas no CMV serostatus was recorded for the donor in question. Every donor gave a peripheral blood sample, and the peripheral blood mononuclear cells from that sample were used for TCR beta sequencing. The Qiagen DNeasy Blood Extraction Kit was used to extract genomic DNA from the blood cell samples. The library was prepared using the immunoSEQ multiplex PCR assay. The multiplex PCR relied on a mix of 60 forward primers for TCR Vbeta segments and 13 reverse primers for TCR Jbeta segments. A multiplex PCR assay on genomic DNA amplified the CDR3 region of rearranged TCR beta genes. Amplified TCR beta libraries were sequenced as 87-base-pair reads on the Illumina HiSeq System. The paper's data handling went like this. A later analysis counted about 82 million unique TCR beta chains across the 690 or so repertoires, and 10 million to 11 million of these chains were shared by at least two donors. Raw reads were error-corrected and collapsed into unique sequences with a nearest-neighbor algorithm that merged closely related sequences to remove PCR and sequencing errors. To assign V, D and J gene segments, CDR3 sequences were aligned to IMGT reference sequences. For a sequence to be retained, at least a six-nucleotide match to both a V gene segment and a J gene segment was required. A rearrangement was called productive if the CDR3 had no stop codons and remained in frame with V and J, and every other rearrangement was called non-productive. CDR3 was defined by IMGT convention, running from the second conserved V-encoded cysteine to the conserved J-encoded phenylalanine. The earlier analysis of about 610 of the donors excluded any sequence lacking an unambiguous match to a single V gene segment. In an earlier analysis of around 600 of the donors, V segments were called functional above 56.7% productive rearrangements and were called segregating when the between-donor standard deviation exceeded 5%. A statistical classification framework was built to diagnose cytomegalovirus status from the catalog of TCR beta chain sequences. A later analysis assigned V and J genes by comparing TCR nucleotide sequences with IMGT/GENE-DB human TR gene sequences. A later analysis assigned CDR3 sequences and most-parsimonious VDJ recombination scenarios with the TCRdist pipeline. In a later analysis, each TCR beta chain was defined by its CDR3 amino acid sequence together with its V-gene family, and reads without a unique V-gene family were excluded. To address suspected cross-contamination and a sequencing artifact, a later analysis removed approximately 590 highly shared, low-generation-probability nucleotide sequences. In a later analysis, a clonal expansion index for each public chain was calculated from normalized within-repertoire ranks of inferred template counts. A later analysis computed generation probabilities with a VDJ recombination model fitted to out-of-frame rearrangements, and checked the results against IGoR. In a later analysis, hypergeometric tests were used to score TCR-TCR, TCR-HLA and TCR-CMV co-occurrence, with a repertoire-size bias correction applied to TCR pairs. A later analysis estimated false discovery rates by permuting HLA or CMV assignments 20 times. A later analysis grouped co-occurring TCRs with DBSCAN, adding TCRdist sequence similarity when clustering within HLA-allele-positive subsets. Co-occurrence clustering excluded repertoires with fewer than 30,000 or more than 120,000 public chains, plus five with anomalous nucleotide sharing. In TCRdb, the immuneACCESS table is reduced to in-frame sequences with V and J assigned. These tables do not hold every clone; where another copy was compared, an unresolved V gene accounts for under half, and the others remain unexplained. D and trimming were read from the DNA, whereas the V and J calls and clone size are those reported in that table. For this sample there are around 150,000 clones; roughly 83% appear just once. The ten largest account for roughly 3.6% of the sample.

Taken from the germline V gene (reference sequence), the CDR1 and CDR2 loops are GTSNPN and SVGIG. The CDR3 covers 11 residues, taking in both the cysteine and the phenylalanine. The kept DNA is CDR3 alone, 33 bases in frame from the first base. Trimming removed 2 bases from V and 7 bases from J, leaving 8 bases between the germline ends. Sequencing was performed on PBMCs. The V and J segments used are TRBV30 and TRBJ1-2; the D gene identity is not certain. The receptor was isolated from a human donor in good health. The nucleotide sequence is given as TGTGCCTGGAGTCCCGGGTCTGGCTACACCTTC. This yields the protein CAWSPGSGYTF.